This is a list of T cell receptor beta chains from one sample in a study of shared clonotypes between healthy human individuals. Clones were read by immunoSEQ multiplex PCR, and TCRdb kept only the in-frame ones, dropping some. There are 1.5 million to 2.5 million clones in the sample; around 96% occur only once, and 1% to 1.5% lies in the top ten. The specimen was naive CD8+ T cells sorted from blood. These receptors originate from a man between 18 and 35 years old in good health. Each CDR3 is given without its conserved first and last residue. Clone size is stated in some rows and not others, as once, few, many or a class when expanded.

v_call	clone_size	j_call	cdr3_aa
TRBV5-5	.	TRBJ1-5	ASSPWGSADQPQH
TRBV27	.	TRBJ1-5	ASSLGRGPNQPQH
TRBV6-6	.	TRBJ2-1	ASSYSMANEQF
TRBV7-9	.	TRBJ2-2	ASSFGEAGELF
TRBV19	.	TRBJ2-1	ASSIDLETSGGLSYNEQF
TRBV9	.	TRBJ2-7	ASSTTPGQGGEQY
TRBV6-5	.	TRBJ1-4	ASSYSRIATNEKLF
TRBV4-3	.	TRBJ1-2	ASSQDRAGNYGYT
TRBV6-5	.	TRBJ2-7	ASSYSGQGLEQY
TRBV11-3	.	TRBJ2-7	ASSPGTAYEQY
TRBV13	.	TRBJ1-3	ASSSTQESRNTIY
TRBV4-3	once	TRBJ2-1	ASSQDETGGGNEQF
TRBV2	once	TRBJ2-1	ASRGATSGHNSYNEQF
TRBV6-5	.	TRBJ2-2	ASSYYGGELF
TRBV13	.	TRBJ2-1	ASSLELAQF
TRBV5-6	.	TRBJ2-5	ASSPTSGGLRY
TRBV5-6	.	TRBJ2-1	ASSFSTSDEQF
TRBV9	.	TRBJ1-1	ASSAAGEAF
TRBV6-5	few	TRBJ1-2	ASSYTETNYGYT
TRBV4-1	.	TRBJ2-2	ASSQDPPPGLSGELF
TRBV9	.	TRBJ1-1	ASSVSRDRGDTEAF
TRBV28	.	TRBJ1-1	ASSFGVSGTEAF
TRBV29-1	once	TRBJ1-2	SAVDGNYGYT
TRBV2	.	TRBJ2-5	ASSGGQGRETQY
TRBV4-1	.	TRBJ2-2	ASSLRGFRQVGGGELF
TRBV6-1	.	TRBJ2-7	ASSGTGLYEQY
TRBV27	once	TRBJ2-7	ASSTGPGYEQY
TRBV7-9	few	TRBJ1-2	ASSSILDVANYGYT
TRBV30	.	TRBJ2-2	AWSRTGLTGELF
TRBV2	.	TRBJ2-5	ASSDLKETQY
TRBV27	.	TRBJ2-3	ATRIAGVADTQY
TRBV27	.	TRBJ1-4	ASRPTGGGEKLF
TRBV7-6	.	TRBJ2-3	ASSTTPSDTQY
TRBV19	.	TRBJ2-7	ASSPGTGDYEQY
TRBV7-8	.	TRBJ1-5	ASSPRKPQH
TRBV2	.	TRBJ1-5	ASQGYSNQPQH
TRBV28	.	TRBJ1-1	ASSLLSLNTEAF
TRBV6-1	.	TRBJ1-2	ASSELGNYGYT
TRBV4-3	.	TRBJ1-1	ASSQIEGASTEAF
TRBV4-2	.	TRBJ1-5	ASSQERTDYSNQPQH
TRBV28	.	TRBJ1-5	ASSLRGPIQPQH
TRBV5-4	.	TRBJ2-7	ASSPNPLAGGPGEQY
TRBV19	few	TRBJ1-6	ASKSGLLNSPLH
TRBV19	.	TRBJ1-6	AEQGGSDSPLH
TRBV14	.	TRBJ2-5	ASSQTGTGWFEETQY
TRBV5-8	.	TRBJ2-2	ASSLVRGRTGELF
TRBV13	.	TRBJ1-1	ASSLGRGRADTEAF
TRBV10-1	.	TRBJ2-1	ASSEPYEGEQF
TRBV5-5	.	TRBJ2-7	ASSLATRARSEQY
TRBV6-5	once	TRBJ2-1	ASSYSGRNEQF
TRBV13	.	TRBJ2-5	ASSVWGEETQY
TRBV11-2	.	TRBJ2-7	ASSFSGDEQY
TRBV7-2	.	TRBJ2-1	ASSLPRDRAPYNEQF
TRBV11-2	.	TRBJ2-7	ASTLDRSSYEQY